This record concerns one TCR beta chain sequence. These data come from a study of T cell changes during pregnancy in multiple sclerosis. This CDR3 has 15 amino acids. The germline V and J ends were trimmed by 6 bases and 0 bases, with 11 bases remaining between them. Per the germline V gene, CDR1 is MNHEY and CDR2 is SMNVEV (reference sequence). TCRdb's table, derived via immunoSEQ multiplex PCR, lists solely in-frame clones and lacks some. The sample lists some 74,000 clones; 80% to 95% were seen once. Sequences were derived from peripheral blood, sampled after pregnancy. This sequence originates from a female donor in good health, enrolled as a control in a pregnancy study. The rearrangement links TRBV27 to TRBJ1-4; D remains ambiguous. The CDR3 nucleotides read TGTGCCAGCAGCCAAGTCACAGCAACTAATGAAAAACTGTTTTTT. Protein: CASSQVTATNEKLFF. The whole variable domain, remainder taken from reference TRBV27 and TRBJ1-4, is EAQVTQNPRYLITVTGKKLTVTCSQNMNHEYMSWYRQDPGLGLRQIYYSMNVEVTDKGDVPEGYKVSRKEKRNFPLILESPSPNQTSLYFCASSQVTATNEKLFFGSGTQLSVL.